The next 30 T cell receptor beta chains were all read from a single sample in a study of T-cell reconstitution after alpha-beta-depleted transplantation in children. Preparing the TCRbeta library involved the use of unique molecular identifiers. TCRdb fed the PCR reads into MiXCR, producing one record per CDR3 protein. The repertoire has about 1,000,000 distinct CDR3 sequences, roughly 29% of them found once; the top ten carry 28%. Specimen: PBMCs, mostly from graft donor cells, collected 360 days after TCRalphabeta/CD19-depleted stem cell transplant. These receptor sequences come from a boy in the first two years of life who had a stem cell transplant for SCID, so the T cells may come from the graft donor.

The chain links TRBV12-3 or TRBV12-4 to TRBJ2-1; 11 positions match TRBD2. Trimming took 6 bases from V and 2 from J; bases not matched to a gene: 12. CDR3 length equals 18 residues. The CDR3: CASSPSLLAGETYNEQFF. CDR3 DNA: TGTGCCAGCAGCCCTTCCTTACTAGCGGGGGAGACCTACAATGAGCAGTTCTTC.

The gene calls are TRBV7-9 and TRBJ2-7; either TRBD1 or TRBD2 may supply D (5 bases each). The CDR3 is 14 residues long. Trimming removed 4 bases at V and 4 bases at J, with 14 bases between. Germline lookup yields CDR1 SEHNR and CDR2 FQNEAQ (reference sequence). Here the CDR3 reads CASSSTWGRYEQYF. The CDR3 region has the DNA TGTGCCAGCAGCTCGACCTGGGGGAGATACGAGCAGTACTTC.

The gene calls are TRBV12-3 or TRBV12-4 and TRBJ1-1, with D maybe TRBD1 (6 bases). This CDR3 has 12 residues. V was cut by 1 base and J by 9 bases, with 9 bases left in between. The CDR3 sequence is CASSLGQGKAFF. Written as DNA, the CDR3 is TGTGCCAGCAGTTTAGGTCAGGGGAAAGCTTTCTTT.

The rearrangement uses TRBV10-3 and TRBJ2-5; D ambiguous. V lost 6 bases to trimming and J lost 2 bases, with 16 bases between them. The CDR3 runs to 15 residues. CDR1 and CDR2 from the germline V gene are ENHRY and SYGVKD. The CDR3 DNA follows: TGTGCCATCAGAGATTCGACTCTGGGGCAAGAGACCCAGTACTTC. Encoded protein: CAIRDSTLGQETQYF.

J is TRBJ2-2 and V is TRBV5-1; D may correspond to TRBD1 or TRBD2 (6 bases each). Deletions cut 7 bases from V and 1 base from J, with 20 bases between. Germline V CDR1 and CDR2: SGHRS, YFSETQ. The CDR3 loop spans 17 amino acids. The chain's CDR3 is CASAQGGGTLNTGELFF. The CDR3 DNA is TGCGCCAGCGCTCAAGGGGGAGGCACCCTGAACACCGGGGAGCTGTTTTTT.

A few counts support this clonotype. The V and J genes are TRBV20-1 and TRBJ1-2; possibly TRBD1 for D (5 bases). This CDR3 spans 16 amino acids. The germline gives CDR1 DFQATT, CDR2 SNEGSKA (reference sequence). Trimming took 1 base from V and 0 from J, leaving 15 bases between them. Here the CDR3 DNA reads TGCAGTGCTAGAGTGGGGGGGTCCTTAGCTAACTATGGCTACACCTTC. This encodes CSARVGGSLANYGYTF.

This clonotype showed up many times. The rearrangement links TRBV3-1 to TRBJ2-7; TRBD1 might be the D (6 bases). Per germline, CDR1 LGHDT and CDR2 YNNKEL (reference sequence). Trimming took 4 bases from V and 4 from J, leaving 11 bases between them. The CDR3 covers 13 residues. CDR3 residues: CASSPGHLYEQYF. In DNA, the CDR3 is TGTGCCAGCAGCCCGGGACACCTTTACGAGCAGTACTTC.

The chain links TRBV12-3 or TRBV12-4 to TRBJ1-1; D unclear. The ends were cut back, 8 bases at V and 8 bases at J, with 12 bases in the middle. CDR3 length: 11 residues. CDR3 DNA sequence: TGTGCCAGCCTCAGTGGCCCGGAAGCTTTCTTT. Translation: CASLSGPEAFF.

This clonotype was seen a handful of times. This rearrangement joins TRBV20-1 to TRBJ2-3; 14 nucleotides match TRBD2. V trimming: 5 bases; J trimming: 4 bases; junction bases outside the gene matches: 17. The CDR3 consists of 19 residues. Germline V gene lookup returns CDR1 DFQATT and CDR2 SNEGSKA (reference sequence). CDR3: CSAPTTTRLAGGRPDTQYF. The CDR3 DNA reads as TGCAGTGCTCCAACCACGACTAGACTAGCGGGGGGGAGGCCAGATACGCAGTATTTT.

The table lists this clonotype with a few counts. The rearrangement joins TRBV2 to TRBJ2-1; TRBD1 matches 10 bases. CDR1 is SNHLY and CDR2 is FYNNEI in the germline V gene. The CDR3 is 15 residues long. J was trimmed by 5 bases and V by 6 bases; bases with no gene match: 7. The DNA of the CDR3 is TGTGCCAGCAGCGATCCGGGACAGGGGAACAATGAGCAGTTCTTC. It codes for CASSDPGQGNNEQFF.

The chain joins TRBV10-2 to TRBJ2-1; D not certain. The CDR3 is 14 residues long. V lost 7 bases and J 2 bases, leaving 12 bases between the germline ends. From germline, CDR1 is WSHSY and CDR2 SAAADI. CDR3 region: CASTGVNPYNEQFF. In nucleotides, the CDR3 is TGCGCCAGCACTGGGGTTAATCCCTACAATGAGCAGTTCTTC.

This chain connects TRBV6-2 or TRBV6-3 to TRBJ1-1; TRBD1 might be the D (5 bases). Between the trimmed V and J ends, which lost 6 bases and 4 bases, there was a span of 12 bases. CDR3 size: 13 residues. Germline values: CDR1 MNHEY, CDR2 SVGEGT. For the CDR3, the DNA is TGTGCCAGCAGCCCCAGGGCGCTCACTGAAGCTTTCTTT. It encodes CASSPRALTEAFF.

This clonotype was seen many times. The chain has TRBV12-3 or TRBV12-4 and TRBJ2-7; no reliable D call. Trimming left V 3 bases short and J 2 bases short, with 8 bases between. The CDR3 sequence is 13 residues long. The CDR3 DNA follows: TGTGCCAGCAGTTTTGGCCTTGCCTACGAGCAGTACTTC. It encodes CASSFGLAYEQYF.

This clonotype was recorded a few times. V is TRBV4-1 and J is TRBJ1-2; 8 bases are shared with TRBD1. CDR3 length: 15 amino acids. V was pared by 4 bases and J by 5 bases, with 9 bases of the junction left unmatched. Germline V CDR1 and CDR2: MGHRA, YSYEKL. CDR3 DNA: TGCGCCAGCAGCCCCCCGGACAGGGCTTTATATGGCTACACCTTC. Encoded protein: CASSPPDRALYGYTF.

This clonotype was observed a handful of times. In DNA form, the CDR3 reads TGCGCCAGCAGCTTGTTAGGGCAGGGACCAGATACGCAGTATTTT. It yields the protein CASSLLGQGPDTQYF. This chain joins TRBV5-1 and TRBJ2-3; D possibly matches TRBD1 or TRBD2 (5 bases each). V was pared by 1 base and J by 4 bases, with 13 bases between. Germline V gives CDR1 SGHRS, CDR2 YFSETQ. The CDR3 length is 15 residues. The full variable domain, in which reference TRBV5-1 and TRBJ2-3 provide the parts outside the CDR3, is KAGVTQTPRYLIKTRGQQVTLSCSPISGHRSVSWYQQTPGQGLQFLFEYFSETQRNKGNFPGRFSGRQFSNSRSEMNVSTLELGDSALYLCASSLLGQGPDTQYFGPGTRLTVL.

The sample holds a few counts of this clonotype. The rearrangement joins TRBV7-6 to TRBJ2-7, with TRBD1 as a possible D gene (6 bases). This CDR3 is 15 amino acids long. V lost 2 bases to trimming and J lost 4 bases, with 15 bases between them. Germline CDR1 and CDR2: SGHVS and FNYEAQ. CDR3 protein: CASSLSTGHPYEQYF. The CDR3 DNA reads TGTGCCAGCAGCTTAAGTACAGGGCATCCTTACGAGCAGTACTTC.

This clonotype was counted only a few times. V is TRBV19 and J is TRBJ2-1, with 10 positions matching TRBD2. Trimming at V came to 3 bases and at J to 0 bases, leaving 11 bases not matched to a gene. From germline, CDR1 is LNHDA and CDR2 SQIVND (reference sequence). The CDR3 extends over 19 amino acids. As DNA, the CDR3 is TGTGCCAGTAGTATGTATAGCGGGGGGCCATTCAGCTCCTACAATGAGCAGTTCTTC. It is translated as CASSMYSGGPFSSYNEQFF.

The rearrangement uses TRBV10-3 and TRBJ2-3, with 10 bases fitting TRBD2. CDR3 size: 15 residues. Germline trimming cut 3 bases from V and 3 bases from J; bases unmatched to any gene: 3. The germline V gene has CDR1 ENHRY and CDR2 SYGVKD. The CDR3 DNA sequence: TGTGCCATCAGTGATAGCGGGGGGATGACAGATACGCAGTATTTT. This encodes CAISDSGGMTDTQYF.

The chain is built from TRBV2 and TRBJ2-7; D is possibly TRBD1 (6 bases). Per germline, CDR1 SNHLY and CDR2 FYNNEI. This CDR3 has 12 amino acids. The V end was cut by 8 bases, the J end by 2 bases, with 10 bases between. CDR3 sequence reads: CASDRYTYEQYF. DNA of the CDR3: TGTGCCAGCGACAGGTATACCTACGAGCAGTACTTC.

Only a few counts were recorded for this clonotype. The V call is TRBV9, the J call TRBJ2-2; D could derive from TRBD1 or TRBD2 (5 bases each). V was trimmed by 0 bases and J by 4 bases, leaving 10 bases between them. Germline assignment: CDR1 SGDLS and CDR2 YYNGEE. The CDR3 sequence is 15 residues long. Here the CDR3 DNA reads TGTGCCAGCAGCGTAGGCGAGGGGCTCACCGGGGAGCTGTTTTTT. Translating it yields CASSVGEGLTGELFF.

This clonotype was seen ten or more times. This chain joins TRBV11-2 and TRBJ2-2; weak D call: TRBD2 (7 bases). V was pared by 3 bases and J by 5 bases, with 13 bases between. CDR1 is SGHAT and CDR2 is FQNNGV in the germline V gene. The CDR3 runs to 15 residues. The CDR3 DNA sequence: TGTGCCAGCAGCTTTCGGGGGGCATTGACCGGGGAGCTGTTTTTT. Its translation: CASSFRGALTGELFF.

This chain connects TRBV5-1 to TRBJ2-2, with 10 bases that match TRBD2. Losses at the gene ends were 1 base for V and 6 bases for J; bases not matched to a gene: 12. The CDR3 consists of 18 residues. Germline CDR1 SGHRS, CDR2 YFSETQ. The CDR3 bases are TGCGCCAGCAGCTTGACGCCTAGCGGGGGCCGATACTCCGGGGAGCTGTTTTTT. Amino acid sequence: CASSLTPSGGRYSGELFF.

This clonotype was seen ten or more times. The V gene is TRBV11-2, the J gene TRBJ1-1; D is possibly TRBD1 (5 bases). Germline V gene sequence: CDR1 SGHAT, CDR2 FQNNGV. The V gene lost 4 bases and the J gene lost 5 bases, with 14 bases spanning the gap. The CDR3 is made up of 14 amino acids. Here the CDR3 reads CASSSGAGRTEAFF. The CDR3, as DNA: TGTGCCAGCAGCTCCGGGGCAGGGAGGACTGAAGCTTTCTTT.

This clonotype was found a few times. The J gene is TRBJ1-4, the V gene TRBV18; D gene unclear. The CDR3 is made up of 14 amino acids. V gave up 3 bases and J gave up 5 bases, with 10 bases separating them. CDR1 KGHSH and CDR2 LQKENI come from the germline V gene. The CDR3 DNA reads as TGTGCCAGCTCACCCGAGAGGCGGAATGAAAAACTGTTTTTT. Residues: CASSPERRNEKLFF.

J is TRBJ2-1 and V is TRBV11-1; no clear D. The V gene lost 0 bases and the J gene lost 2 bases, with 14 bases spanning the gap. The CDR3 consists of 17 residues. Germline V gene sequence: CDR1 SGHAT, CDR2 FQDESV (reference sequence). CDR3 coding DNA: TGTGCCAGCAGCTTAGCGTTTGGGCGAGGCCCCTACAATGAGCAGTTCTTC. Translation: CASSLAFGRGPYNEQFF.

The CDR3 sequence is CASRRTGQGETQYF. The DNA for the CDR3 is TGTGCCAGCAGGAGAACAGGACAGGGGGAAACGCAGTATTTT. The chain carries TRBV6-2 or TRBV6-3 and TRBJ2-3; the match to TRBD1 covers 10 bases. V trimming: 6 bases; J trimming: 9 bases; junction bases outside the gene matches: 9. Germline V gene lookup returns CDR1 MNHEY and CDR2 SVGEGT. This CDR3 has 14 amino acids.

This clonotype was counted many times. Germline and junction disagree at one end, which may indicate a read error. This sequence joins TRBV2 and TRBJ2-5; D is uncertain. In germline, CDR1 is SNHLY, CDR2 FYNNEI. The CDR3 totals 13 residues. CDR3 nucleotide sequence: TGCGCCAGCAGTGGGGATAGCCAAGAGACCCAGTACTTC. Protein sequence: CASSGDSQETQYF.

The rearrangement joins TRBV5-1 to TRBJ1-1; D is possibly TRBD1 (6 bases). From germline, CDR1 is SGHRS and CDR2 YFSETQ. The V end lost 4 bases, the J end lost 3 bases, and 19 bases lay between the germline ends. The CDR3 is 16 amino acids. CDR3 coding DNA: TGCGCCAGCAGCCCATGGCATGGGGGGCTCGACACTGAAGCTTTCTTT. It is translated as CASSPWHGGLDTEAFF.

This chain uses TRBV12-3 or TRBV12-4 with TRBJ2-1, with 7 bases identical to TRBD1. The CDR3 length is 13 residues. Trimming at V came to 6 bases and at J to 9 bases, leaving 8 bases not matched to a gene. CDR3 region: CASRWRQGREQFF. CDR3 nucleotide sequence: TGTGCCAGCAGGTGGAGACAGGGCCGTGAGCAGTTCTTC.

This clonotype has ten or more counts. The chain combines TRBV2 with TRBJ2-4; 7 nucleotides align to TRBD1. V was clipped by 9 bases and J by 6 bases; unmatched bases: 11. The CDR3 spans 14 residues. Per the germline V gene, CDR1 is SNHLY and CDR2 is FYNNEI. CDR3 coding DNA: TGTGCCAGTTTTCCGGACAGGAATATAAACATTCAGTACTTC. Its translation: CASFPDRNINIQYF.